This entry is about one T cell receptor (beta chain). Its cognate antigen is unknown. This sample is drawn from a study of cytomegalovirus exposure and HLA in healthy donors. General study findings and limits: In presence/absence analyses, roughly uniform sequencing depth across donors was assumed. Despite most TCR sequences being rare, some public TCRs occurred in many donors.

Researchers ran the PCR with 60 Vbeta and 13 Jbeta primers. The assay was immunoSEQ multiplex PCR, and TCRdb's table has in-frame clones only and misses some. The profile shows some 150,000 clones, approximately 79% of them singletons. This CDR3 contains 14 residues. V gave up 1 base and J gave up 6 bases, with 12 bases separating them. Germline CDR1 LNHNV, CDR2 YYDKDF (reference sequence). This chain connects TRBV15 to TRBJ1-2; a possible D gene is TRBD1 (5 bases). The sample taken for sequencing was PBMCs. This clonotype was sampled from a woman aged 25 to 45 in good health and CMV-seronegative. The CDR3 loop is CATSRVREEDGYTF. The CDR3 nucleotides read TGTGCCACCAGCAGAGTCAGGGAGGAAGATGGCTACACCTTC.